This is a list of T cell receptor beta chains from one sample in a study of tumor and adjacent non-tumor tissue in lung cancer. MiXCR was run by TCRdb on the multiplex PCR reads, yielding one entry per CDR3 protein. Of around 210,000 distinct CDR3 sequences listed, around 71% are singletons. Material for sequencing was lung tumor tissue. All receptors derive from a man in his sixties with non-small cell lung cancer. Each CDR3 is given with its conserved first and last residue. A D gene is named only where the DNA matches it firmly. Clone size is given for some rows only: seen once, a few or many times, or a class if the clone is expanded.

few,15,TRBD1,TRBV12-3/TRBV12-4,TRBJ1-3,TGTGCCAGCACTGCATATCAGGGGGTAGTAGACACCATATATTTT,CASTAYQGVVDTIYF
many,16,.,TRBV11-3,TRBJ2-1,TGTGCCAGCAGCTTAGAGGGACCCCCCTCCTACAATGAGCAGTTCTTC,CASSLEGPPSYNEQFF
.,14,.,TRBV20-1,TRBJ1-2,TGCATTGCCCTGAGCGGGGTGTCTAATTATGGCTACACCTTC,CIALSGVSNYGYTF
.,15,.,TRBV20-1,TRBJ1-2,TGCAGTGCTAGAGATCCAGGAAAGTCCTACTATGGCTACACCTTC,CSARDPGKSYYGYTF
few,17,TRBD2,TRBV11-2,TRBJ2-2,TGTGCCAGCAGCTTAGCTAGCGGGGTGACGAACACCGGGGAGTTGTTTTTT,CASSLASGVTNTGELFF
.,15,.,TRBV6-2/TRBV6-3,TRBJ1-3,TGTGCCAACAGCCCCCCCGCGCGCTCTGGAAACACCATATATTTT,CANSPPARSGNTIYF
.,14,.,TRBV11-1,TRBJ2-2,TGTGACAGCAGCTCGCGTCTAACCACCGGGGAGCTGTTTTTT,CDSSSRLTTGELFF
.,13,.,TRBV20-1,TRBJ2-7,TGCGGTGCTAGAGAACCACAGGGTGGCGAGCAGTACTTC,CGAREPQGGEQYF
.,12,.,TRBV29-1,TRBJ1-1,TGCAGCGTTCGGCGGTTTGACACTGAAGCTTTCTTT,CSVRRFDTEAFF
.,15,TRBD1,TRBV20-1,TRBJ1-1,TGCAGTGCTAGCTGGGACAGGGGGCTGAACACTGAAGCTTTCTTT,CSASWDRGLNTEAFF
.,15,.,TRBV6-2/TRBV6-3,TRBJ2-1,TGTGCCAGCAGTTACTCGACGGGGGTAAACAATGAGCAGTTCTTC,CASSYSTGVNNEQFF
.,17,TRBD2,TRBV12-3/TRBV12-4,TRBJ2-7,TGTGCCAGCAGTATCGGGATAGCGGGGGTGAGCTCCTACGAGCAGTACTTC,CASSIGIAGVSSYEQYF
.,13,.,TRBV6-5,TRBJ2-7,TGTGCCAGCCTGCGACTGGGCTCCTACGAGCAGTACTTC,CASLRLGSYEQYF
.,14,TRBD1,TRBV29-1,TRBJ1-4,TGCAGCGTTGAGGGGACAGGGGATAATGAAAAACTGTTTTTT,CSVEGTGDNEKLFF
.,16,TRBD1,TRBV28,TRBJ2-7,TGTGCCAGCAGTTACGGAGTGGGGACAGGGTTCTACGAGCAGTACTTC,CASSYGVGTGFYEQYF
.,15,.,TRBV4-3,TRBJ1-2,TGCGCCAGCAGCCAAGATTACAGGGAGCACTATGGCTACACCTTC,CASSQDYREHYGYTF
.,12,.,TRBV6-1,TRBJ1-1,TGTGTCAGCAGTGAAAATGCGTGGAGAGCTTTCTTT,CVSSENAWRAFF
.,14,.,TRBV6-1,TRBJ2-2,TGTGTCAGCAGTGAAGTTCAGCCCACAGGGGAGCTGTTTTTT,CVSSEVQPTGELFF
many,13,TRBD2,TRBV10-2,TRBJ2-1,TGCGCCAGCAGTGAGAATTACGCGGGAGCTAGGTTCTTC,CASSENYAGARFF
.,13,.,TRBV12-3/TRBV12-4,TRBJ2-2,TGTGCCAGCAGTTTTGGCGTCACCAGGGAGCTGTTTTTC,CASSFGVTRELFF
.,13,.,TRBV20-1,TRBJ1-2,TGCATTGCTCTCATCCAGGAATACTATGGCTACACCTTC,CIALIQEYYGYTF
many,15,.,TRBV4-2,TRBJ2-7,TGTGCCAGCAGCCAAGGGCAGGGGTTGGGATACGAGCAGTACTTC,CASSQGQGLGYEQYF
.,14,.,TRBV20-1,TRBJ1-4,TGCAGTGCTAGAGATGAGGGAACTGATGAAAAACTTTTTTTT,CSARDEGTDEKLFF
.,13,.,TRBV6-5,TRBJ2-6,TGTGCGAGTTTTCCGGGTGGGGCCAACGTCCTGACTTTT,CASFPGGANVLTF
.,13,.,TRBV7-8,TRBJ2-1,TGTGCCTGCAGCTTAGAGGCAGCCAGGGGGCAGTTCTTC,CACSLEAARGQFF
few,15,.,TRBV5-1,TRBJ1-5,TGTGCCAGCAGCTCCGGGGACCCATTCGATCAGCCCCAGCATTTT,CASSSGDPFDQPQHF
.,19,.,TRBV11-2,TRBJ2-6,TGTGCCAGCAGCTTAGTTCCAAAGGACATGCCCTCTGGGGTCAATGTCCTCACTTTC,CASSLVPKDMPSGVNVLTF
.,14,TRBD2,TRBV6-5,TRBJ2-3,TGTGTCAGAAGCAGCGGGAGGAGCACAGATACGCAGTATTTT,CVRSSGRSTDTQYF
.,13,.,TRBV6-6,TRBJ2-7,TGTGCCAGCAGTCCACGCCCAGGGAACGATCAGCACTTC,CASSPRPGNDQHF
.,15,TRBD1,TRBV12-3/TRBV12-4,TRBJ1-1,TGTGCCAGCAGTAAAATACAGGGGGAGAAAACTGAAGTTTTCTTT,CASSKIQGEKTEVFF
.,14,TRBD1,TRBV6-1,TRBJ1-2,TGTGCCAGCAGCCCTGGGAGGACAGGGGTTGGCTACACCTTC,CASSPGRTGVGYTF
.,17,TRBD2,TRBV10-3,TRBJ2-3,TGTGCCATCAGTGAGTGGGGACTAGCGGGAGCCACAGATACGCAGTATTTT,CAISEWGLAGATDTQYF
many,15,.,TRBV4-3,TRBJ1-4,TGCGCCAGCAGCCAAGATTTATACGTTAATGAAAAACTGTTTTTT,CASSQDLYVNEKLFF
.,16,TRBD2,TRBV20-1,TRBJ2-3,TGCAGTGCTAGGACCCCGGCGGGAGGGCGCGCAGATACGCAGTATTTT,CSARTPAGGRADTQYF
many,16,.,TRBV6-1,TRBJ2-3,TGTGCCAGCAGTGACCGGACAGCTAGGGACACAGATACGCAGTATTTT,CASSDRTARDTDTQYF
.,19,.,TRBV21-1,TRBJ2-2,TGTGCCAGCAGTTTACCTTCCTCAAGGGGGGACACCCTCACCGGGGAGCTGTTTTTT,CASSLPSSRGDTLTGELFF
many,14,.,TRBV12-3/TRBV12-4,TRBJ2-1,TGTGCCAGCAGTTTTTTCCCCAGGGTCCATGAGCAGTTCTTC,CASSFFPRVHEQFF
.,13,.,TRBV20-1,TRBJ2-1,TGCAGTGCATTTAGAGGGCGCTACAACGAGCAGTTCTTC,CSAFRGRYNEQFF
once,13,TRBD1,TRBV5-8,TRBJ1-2,TGTGCCAGCAGCTGGGACAGTAAAGAGGGCTACACCTTC,CASSWDSKEGYTF
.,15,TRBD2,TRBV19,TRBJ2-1,TGTGCGAGTAGCTATACTAGCGGGAGGTACAATGAGCAGTTCTTC,CASSYTSGRYNEQFF
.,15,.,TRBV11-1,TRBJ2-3,TGTGTCAGCAGCTTGTTTATAGGGATCACAGATACGCATTATTTT,CVSSLFIGITDTHYF
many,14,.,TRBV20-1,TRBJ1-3,TGCAGTGCATTCCACCCCAGCTCTGGAAACACCATATATTTT,CSAFHPSSGNTIYF
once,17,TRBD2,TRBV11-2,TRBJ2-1,TGTGCCAGCATCTTCTTCGGGACTAGCGGAACTTACAATGAGCATTTCTTC,CASIFFGTSGTYNEHFF
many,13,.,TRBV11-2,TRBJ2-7,TGTGCCAGCAGCCAGGGTCCAGGCTACGAGCAGTACTTC,CASSQGPGYEQYF
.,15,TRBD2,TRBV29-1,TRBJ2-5,TGCAGCGTCAACATGGGACTAGCGTGGATCGAGGCCCAGTACTTC,CSVNMGLAWIEAQYF
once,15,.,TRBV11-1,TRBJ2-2,.,CTNSPWASGSGELLF